The T cell receptor (beta chain) described here comes from a study of blood T cell repertoires in COVID-19. Germline assignment: CDR1 SGHDN and CDR2 FVKESK. The CDR3 has 14 amino acids. V shed 0 bases and J shed 9 bases, with 12 bases lying between them. The repertoire was sequenced with immunoSEQ multiplex PCR; TCRdb's copy has only in-frame clones and lacks some. The sample shows around 55,000 clones, 87% of them seen only once. The origin of this receptor is a man in his forties or fifties with COVID-19, enrolled during active disease. Sequencing was done on a sample of peripheral blood. The chain combines TRBV14 with TRBJ2-1; a weak D match, TRBD2 (6 bases). Here the CDR3 DNA reads TGTGCCAGCAGCCAAGATCTAACTAGCAGTGAGCAGTTCTTC. Its translation: CASSQDLTSSEQFF.